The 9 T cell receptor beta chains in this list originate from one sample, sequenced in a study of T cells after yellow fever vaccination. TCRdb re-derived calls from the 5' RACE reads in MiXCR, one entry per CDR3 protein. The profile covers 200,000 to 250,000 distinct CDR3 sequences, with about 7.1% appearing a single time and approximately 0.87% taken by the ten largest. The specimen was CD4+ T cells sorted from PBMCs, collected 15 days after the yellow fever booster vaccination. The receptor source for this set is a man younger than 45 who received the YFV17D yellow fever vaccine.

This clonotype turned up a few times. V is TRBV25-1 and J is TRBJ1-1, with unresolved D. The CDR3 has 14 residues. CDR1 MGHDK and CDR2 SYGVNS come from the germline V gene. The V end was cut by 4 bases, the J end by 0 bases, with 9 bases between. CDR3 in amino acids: CASSAAGVNTEAFF. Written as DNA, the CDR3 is TGTGCCAGCAGTGCGGCCGGAGTGAACACTGAAGCTTTCTTT.

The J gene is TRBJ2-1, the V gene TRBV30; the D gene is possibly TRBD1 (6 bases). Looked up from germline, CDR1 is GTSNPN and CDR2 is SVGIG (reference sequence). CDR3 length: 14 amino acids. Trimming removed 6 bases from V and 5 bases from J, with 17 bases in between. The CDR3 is CACPDGTRNNEQFF. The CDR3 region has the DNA TGTGCCTGCCCCGACGGGACAAGAAACAATGAGCAGTTCTTC.

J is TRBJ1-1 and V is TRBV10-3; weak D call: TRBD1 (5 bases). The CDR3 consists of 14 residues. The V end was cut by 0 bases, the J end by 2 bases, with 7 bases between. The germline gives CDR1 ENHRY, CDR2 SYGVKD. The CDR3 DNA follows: TGTGCCATCAGTGAGTCTTGGGACAACACTGAAGCTTTCTTT. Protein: CAISESWDNTEAFF.

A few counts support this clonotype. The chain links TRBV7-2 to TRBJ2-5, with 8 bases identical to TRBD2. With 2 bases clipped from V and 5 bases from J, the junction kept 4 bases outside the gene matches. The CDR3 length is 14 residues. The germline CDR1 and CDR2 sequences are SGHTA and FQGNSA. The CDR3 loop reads CASSLLPGGETQYF. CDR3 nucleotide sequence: TGTGCCAGCAGCTTATTACCGGGAGGGGAGACCCAGTACTTC.

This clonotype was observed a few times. CDR3 residues: CASSWGSPNTEAFF. CDR3 DNA: TGTGCCAGCAGTTGGGGATCTCCGAACACTGAAGCTTTCTTT. The V call is TRBV7-9, the J call TRBJ1-1; D ambiguous. In germline, CDR1 is SEHNR, CDR2 FQNEAQ (reference sequence). V was shortened by 6 bases and J by 1 base, with 12 bases between the two germline ends. This CDR3 comprises 14 residues.

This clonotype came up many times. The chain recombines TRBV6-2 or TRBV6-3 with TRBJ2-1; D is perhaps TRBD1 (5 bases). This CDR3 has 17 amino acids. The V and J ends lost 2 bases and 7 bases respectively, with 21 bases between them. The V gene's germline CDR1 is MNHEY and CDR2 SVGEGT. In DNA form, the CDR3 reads TGTGCCAGCAGTTACGGTCAGGGTACAGTTTTGACTAATGAGCAGTTCTTC. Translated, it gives CASSYGQGTVLTNEQFF.

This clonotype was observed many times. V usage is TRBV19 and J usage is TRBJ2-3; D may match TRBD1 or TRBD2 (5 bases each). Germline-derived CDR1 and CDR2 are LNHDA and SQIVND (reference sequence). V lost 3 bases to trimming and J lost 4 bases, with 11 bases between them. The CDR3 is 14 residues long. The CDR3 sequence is CASSIPGSSDTQYF. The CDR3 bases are TGTGCCAGTAGTATTCCAGGGAGTTCAGATACGCAGTATTTT.

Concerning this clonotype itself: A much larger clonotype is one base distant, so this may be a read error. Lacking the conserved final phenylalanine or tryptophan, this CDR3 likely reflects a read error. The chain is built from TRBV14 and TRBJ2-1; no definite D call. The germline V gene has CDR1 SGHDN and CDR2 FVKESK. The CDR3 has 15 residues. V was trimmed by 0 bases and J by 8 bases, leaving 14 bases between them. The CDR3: CASSQENLRAYEQFL. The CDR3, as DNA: TGTGCCAGCAGCCAAGAAAATCTTCGGGCGTATGAGCAGTTCTTA.

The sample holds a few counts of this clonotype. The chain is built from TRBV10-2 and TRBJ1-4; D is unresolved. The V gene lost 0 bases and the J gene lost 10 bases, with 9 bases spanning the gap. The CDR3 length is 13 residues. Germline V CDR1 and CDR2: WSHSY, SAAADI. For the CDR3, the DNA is TGCGCCAGCAGTGAGTCTGGTTCCGGAAAACTGTTTTTT. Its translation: CASSESGSGKLFF.